This T cell receptor (beta chain) appears in the sequencing data of a study of blood T cells in healthy people across ages. Whole-study findings and limits: Conclusively comparing naive with antigen-experienced cells was impossible with unsorted PBMCs.

For the second PCR, which ran for about 7 to 11 cycles, a sample-barcoded 5' primer and a J-beta primer mix were used. TCRdb redid the calling of the 5' RACE reads with MiXCR, one entry per CDR3 protein. The sample lists approximately 900,000 distinct CDR3 sequences; roughly 43% were seen once. This CDR3 contains 16 residues. V lost 3 bases and J 3 bases, leaving 14 bases between the germline ends. Germline V gene sequence: CDR1 LGHDT, CDR2 YNNKEL (reference sequence). As concerns this clonotype: The antigen remains undetermined.

The sequence was collected from a man aged 30 to 45 in good health. V usage is TRBV3-1 and J usage is TRBJ2-2, with no clear D. Sequencing was performed on blood. CDR3 DNA: TGTGCCAGCAGCCAGTCAGGACGGTTATACACCGGGGAGCTGTTTTTT. Translated: CASSQSGRLYTGELFF.